The subject of this entry is one T cell receptor beta chain. Method: immunoSEQ multiplex PCR; TCRdb's copy keeps in-frame clones and lacks some. The repertoire includes roughly 330,000 clones, more than 75% of them detected once, and approximately 5% sits in the top ten. The data were taken from a study of blood T cell repertoires in COVID-19. The wider study: There were acute and convalescent COVID-19 samples, and they came from the United States, Italy and Spain. From T cells, B-cell-depleted T cells, or PBMCs came the material, which was cDNA or gDNA.

Germline V gene data show CDR1 as MGHDK and CDR2 as SYGVNS. Between the trimmed V and J ends, which lost 1 base and 4 bases, there was a span of 10 bases. The length of the CDR3 is 14 residues. The study drew participants aged about 18 to 89 years from around 24 US areas. Donors in Cohort 3 counted as recovered after two negative PCRs, clearance, or symptom resolution. The sequencing input was PBMCs or T cells enriched from blood (not recorded which). J is TRBJ1-2 and V is TRBV25-1; D gene ambiguous. This sequence originates from a woman aged 30 to 39 who had recovered from COVID-19. For the CDR3, the DNA is TGTGCCAGCAGTGAATGGAGTGAGAGCTATGGCTACACCTTC. This sequence encodes CASSEWSESYGYTF.